A selection of T cell receptor beta chains follows, all from one sample in a study of human T cells and chemical hapten exposure. One entry per CDR3 protein, called by TCRdb with MiXCR from the RACE reads. Here the sample spans more than 70,000 distinct CDR3 sequences, around 9.9% being singletons. Sequenced material: whole blood, taken in connection with sensitization to the hapten diphenylcyclopropenone (DPC). These receptors were collected from a young woman with alopecia areata. Some clones in this sample may be carry-over from other donors' samples. Both conserved end residues are part of each CDR3. D genes are given only for firm matches. Size values are once, few and many counts, or a class for expanded clones, and some rows have none.

J,V,D,size,length,CDR3,DNA
TRBJ2-6,TRBV28,TRBD1,-,18,CASSLVRDSYSGVNVLTF,TGTGCCAGCAGTTTGGTCCGGGACAGCTACTCTGGGGTCAACGTCCTGACTTTC
TRBJ1-2,TRBV3-1,-,many,14,CASSPQGRNYGYTF,TGTGCCAGCAGCCCGCAAGGGAGGAACTATGGCTACACCTTC
TRBJ2-1,TRBV12-5,-,-,16,CASGLGTDSVYNEQFF,TGTGCTAGTGGTTTGGGGACTGATTCCGTCTACAATGAGCAGTTCTTC
TRBJ1-3,TRBV11-2,-,many,17,CASSDTLAPGGRNTIYF,TGTGCCAGCAGCGATACCTTGGCTCCCGGGGGCAGAAACACCATATATTTT
TRBJ1-6,TRBV11-2,-,many,14,CASSPWGGNSPLHF,TGTGCCAGCAGCCCCTGGGGGGGTAATTCACCCCTCCACTTT
TRBJ2-5,TRBV3-1,-,-,16,CASSQDWGEVQETQYF,TGTGCCAGCAGCCAAGATTGGGGGGAGGTACAAGAGACCCAGTACTTC
TRBJ2-4,TRBV20-1,TRBD2,few,13,CSATTSVGNIQYF,TGCAGTGCCACCACTAGCGTCGGAAACATTCAGTACTTC
TRBJ1-2,TRBV20-1,-,-,13,CSARSGSRYGYTF,TGCAGTGCTAGATCAGGGAGTCGGTATGGCTACACCTTC
TRBJ2-3,TRBV6-5,-,-,14,CASSYSQSTDTQYF,TGTGCCAGCAGTTACTCACAGAGCACAGATACGCAGTATTTT
TRBJ2-1,TRBV7-2,-,few,13,CASSFSGYNEQFF,TGTGCCAGCAGCTTTAGCGGATACAATGAGCAGTTCTTC
TRBJ1-1,TRBV18,-,many,13,CASSWDLLTEAFF,TGTGCCAGCTCATGGGACCTGCTAACTGAAGCTTTCTTT
TRBJ2-3,TRBV7-9,-,many,11,CASSWGDTQYF,TGTGCCAGCAGCTGGGGAGATACGCAGTATTTT
TRBJ1-3,TRBV30,-,many,13,CAHTVGSGNTIYF,TGTGCCCACACCGTGGGCTCTGGAAACACCATATATTTT
TRBJ2-7,TRBV9,TRBD2,-,14,CASSQAGGPYEQYF,TGTGCCAGCAGCCAAGCGGGAGGGCCGTACGAGCAGTACTTC
TRBJ2-2,TRBV5-4,TRBD2,many,17,CASSLGGTSGNTGELFF,TGTGCCAGCAGCTTGGGGGGAACTAGCGGGAACACCGGGGAGCTGTTTTTT
TRBJ1-6,TRBV29-1,-,few,13,CSVILDGNSPLHF,TGCAGCGTTATCCTGGATGGGAATTCACCCCTCCACTTT
TRBJ2-7,TRBV4-2,TRBD1,once,15,CASSQDWAGGYEQYF,TGTGCCAGCAGCCAAGATTGGGCAGGGGGCTACGAGCAGTACTTC
TRBJ1-4,TRBV5-1,-,-,16,CASSWRTGRGNEKLFF,TGCGCCAGCAGCTGGAGAACAGGGAGGGGGAATGAAAAACTGTTTTTT
TRBJ2-7,TRBV4-3,TRBD1,medium-sized,16,CASSQDGLDRGYEQYF,TGCGCCAGCAGCCAAGATGGGTTAGACAGGGGGTACGAGCAGTACTTC
TRBJ2-2,TRBV6-2/TRBV6-3,-,-,13,CASSYGLSGELFF,TGTGCCAGCAGTTACGGATTGTCCGGGGAGCTGTTTTTT
TRBJ1-4,TRBV28,-,few,15,CASSLLTAANEKLFF,TGTGCCAGCAGTTTATTGACCGCGGCTAATGAAAAACTGTTTTTT
TRBJ1-5,TRBV7-9,-,many,12,CASSLVDQPQHF,TGTGCCAGCAGCTTAGTAGATCAGCCCCAGCATTTT
TRBJ2-2,TRBV11-2,TRBD1,many,14,CASSPDRITGELFF,TGTGCCAGCAGCCCGGACAGGATCACCGGGGAGCTGTTTTTT
TRBJ1-3,TRBV20-1,-,few,16,CSARAGERDSGNTIYF,TGCAGTGCTAGAGCGGGGGAGAGGGACTCTGGAAACACCATATATTTT